This entry lists 5 T cell receptor beta chains sequenced from one sample in a study of blood T cell repertoires in COVID-19. Profiling relied on immunoSEQ multiplex PCR, and the TCRdb table lists in-frame clones only, not all of them. In the table there are a few hundred thousand clones, approximately 85% of which are singletons. The specimen sequenced was PBMCs or T cells enriched from blood (not recorded which). The receptors come from a woman aged 50 to 60 who had recovered from COVID-19.

This chain connects TRBV5-1 to TRBJ2-2; D may be TRBD2 (7 bases). Per germline, CDR1 SGHRS and CDR2 YFSETQ. Trimming stripped 5 bases from V and 5 bases from J, with 16 bases between. This CDR3 is 15 amino acids long. CDR3 nucleotides: TGCGCCAGCAGTTCTGTGGGGGGGCGGACCGGGGAGCTGTTTTTT. Translating gives CASSSVGGRTGELFF.

To note about this clone: Other DNA sequences of this sample code for an identical CDR3. The chain joins TRBV27 to TRBJ1-2; 8 nucleotides agree with TRBD1. The germline gives CDR1 MNHEY, CDR2 SMNVEV (reference sequence). The CDR3 loop spans 13 amino acids. J was trimmed by 5 bases and V by 5 bases; bases with no gene match: 4. This CDR3 is CASSPGTGYGYTF. The CDR3 DNA is TGTGCCAGCAGTCCGGGGACAGGTTATGGCTACACCTTC.

V is TRBV5-4 and J is TRBJ2-1; 8 bases are shared with TRBD2. V shed 2 bases and J 8 bases; nucleotides not matched to a gene: 6. The germline CDR1 and CDR2 sequences are SGHNT and YYREEE (reference sequence). This CDR3 contains 14 residues. CDR3: CASSFSGNIDEQFF. The CDR3 DNA reads TGTGCCAGCAGCTTTAGCGGGAATATAGATGAGCAGTTCTTC. The variable domain in full, completed from reference TRBV5-4 and TRBJ2-1, reads ETGVTQSPTHLIKTRGQQVTLRCSSQSGHNTVSWYQQALGQGPQFIFQYYREEENGRGNFPPRFSGLQFPNYSSELNVNALELDDSALYLCASSFSGNIDEQFFGPGTRLTVL.

A few counts support this clone. V and J are TRBV9 and TRBJ2-5, with D uncertain. This CDR3 comprises 13 residues. Trimming pared 4 bases from V and 7 bases from J, leaving 14 bases between. In germline, CDR1 is SGDLS, CDR2 YYNGEE. The CDR3 nucleotides are TGTGCCAGCAGCCCCGCAAATTCGGGGACCCAGTACTTC. Translated, it gives CASSPANSGTQYF.

The chain couples TRBV6-6 to TRBJ1-1; D is ambiguous. Germline V lookup: CDR1 MNHNY, CDR2 SVGAGI (reference sequence). The V and J ends lost 4 bases and 2 bases respectively, with 8 bases between them. The CDR3 is made up of 13 amino acids. Written as DNA, the CDR3 is TGTGCCAGCAGTTCACAATTTAACACTGAAGCTTTCTTT. Amino acids: CASSSQFNTEAFF.